Here is one TCR beta chain with its context. The data stem from a study of shared clonotypes between healthy human individuals. CDR3 length: 13 residues. The germline gives CDR1 SQVTM, CDR2 ANQGSEA. The authors divided CD4+ cells into CD45RA+ naive and CD45RA-negative memory subsets. It was approximately 0.2 ug DNA, 25,000 to 35,000 T cell genomes, that sorted-subset replicate PCRs used. The table came from immunoSEQ multiplex PCR; TCRdb's copy has only in-frame clones and leaves some out. The sample lists roughly 1,100,000 clones, more than 65% seen once, with approximately 1.5% in the top ten. Sequencing was carried out using memory CD4+ T cells sorted from blood. Subset denoted: CD45RA-negative fraction. This chain links TRBV29-1 with TRBJ2-5; D may be TRBD1 (6 bases). The DNA end is a closer match to TRBJ2-7, so the J assignment may be wrong. This TCR derives from a man aged 18 to 35 in good health. CDR3 sequence: CSVRLGANLEQYF. The CDR3 nucleotides read TGCAGCGTTCGACTGGGGGCGAATCTCGAGCAGTACTTC.